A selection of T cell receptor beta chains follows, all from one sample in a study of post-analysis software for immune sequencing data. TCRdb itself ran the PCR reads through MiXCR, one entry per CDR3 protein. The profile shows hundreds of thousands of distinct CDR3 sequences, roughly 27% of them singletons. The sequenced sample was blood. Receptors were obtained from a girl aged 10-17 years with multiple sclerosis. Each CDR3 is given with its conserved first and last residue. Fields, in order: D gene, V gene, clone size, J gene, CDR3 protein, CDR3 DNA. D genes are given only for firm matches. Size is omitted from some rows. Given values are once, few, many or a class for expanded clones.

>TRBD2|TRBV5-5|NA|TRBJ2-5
CASRPPLGSGGDIETQYF
TGTGCCAGCAGGCCTCCTTTGGGTAGCGGGGGGGACATAGAGACCCAGTACTTC
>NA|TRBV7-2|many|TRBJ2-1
CASSGGTQAYNEQFF
TGTGCCAGCAGCGGGGGGACCCAAGCTTACAATGAGCAGTTCTTC
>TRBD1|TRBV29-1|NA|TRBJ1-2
CSVNDAQGANYGYTF
TGCAGCGTTAATGACGCGCAGGGGGCTAACTATGGCTACACCTTC
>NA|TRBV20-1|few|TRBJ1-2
CSARGPDSLQSGYTF
TGCAGTGCTAGAGGTCCGGACAGTCTTCAAAGCGGCTACACCTTC
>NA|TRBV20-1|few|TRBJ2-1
CSARDLLREQFF
TGCAGTGCTAGAGACTTGCTTCGCGAGCAGTTCTTC
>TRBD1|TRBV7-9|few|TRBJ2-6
CASSSPGQISGANVLTF
TGTGCCAGCAGCTCTCCGGGACAGATCTCTGGGGCCAACGTCCTGACTTTC
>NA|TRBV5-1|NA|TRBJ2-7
CASSWEDSSPYEQYF
TGCGCCAGCAGCTGGGAGGACTCCTCTCCCTACGAGCAGTACTTC
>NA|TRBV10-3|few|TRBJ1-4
CAISEHGGENEKLFF
TGTGCCATCAGTGAGCACGGAGGGGAGAATGAAAAACTGTTTTTT
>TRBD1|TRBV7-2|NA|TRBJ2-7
CASSRISGTASYEQYF
TGTGCCAGCAGCAGAATCTCCGGGACAGCCTCCTACGAGCAGTACTTC
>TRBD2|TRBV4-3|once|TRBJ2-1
CASSRQLAGGSDEQFF
TGCGCCAGCAGCCGACAACTAGCGGGAGGTTCCGATGAGCAGTTCTTC
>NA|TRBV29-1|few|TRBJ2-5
CSVAVGGDETQYF
TGCAGCGTTGCTGTCGGGGGCGACGAGACCCAGTACTTC
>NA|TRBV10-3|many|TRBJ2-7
CAISESRVTYEQYF
TGTGCCATCAGTGAGTCCAGGGTTACCTACGAGCAGTACTTC
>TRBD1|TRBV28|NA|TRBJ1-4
CASSFPPTGAEKLFF
TGTGCCAGCAGTTTCCCCCCGACAGGGGCTGAAAAACTGTTTTTT
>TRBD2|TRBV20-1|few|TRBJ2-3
CSARGLAEISTDTQYF
TGCAGTGCTAGGGGACTAGCGGAGATAAGCACAGATACGCAGTATTTT
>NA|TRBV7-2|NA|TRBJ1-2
CASSSPRGGRSYGYTF
TGTGCCAGCAGCTCCCCCCGAGGGGGGCGCAGCTATGGCTACACCTTC
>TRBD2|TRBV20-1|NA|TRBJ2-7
CSATGRVSYEQYF
TGCAGTGCTACAGGGAGGGTATCCTACGAGCAGTACTTC
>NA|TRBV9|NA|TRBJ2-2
CASSGSRGTGELFF
TGTGCCAGCAGCGGATCTCGGGGCACCGGGGAGCTGTTTTTT
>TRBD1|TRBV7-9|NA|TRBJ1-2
CASSSTRDRGGYGYTF
TGTGCCAGCAGCTCTACGAGGGACAGGGGGGGCTATGGCTACACCTTC
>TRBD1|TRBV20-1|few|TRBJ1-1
CSASWDRGAEAFF
TGCAGTGCCTCCTGGGACAGGGGCGCTGAAGCTTTCTTT
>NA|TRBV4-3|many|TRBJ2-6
CASSQDPGSPTGANVLTF
TGCGCCAGCAGCCAAGATCCAGGCAGCCCCACTGGGGCCAACGTCCTGACTTTC
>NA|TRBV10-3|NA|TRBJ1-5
CAIREDPASNQPQHF
TGTGCCATAAGGGAGGACCCCGCAAGCAATCAGCCCCAGCATTTT
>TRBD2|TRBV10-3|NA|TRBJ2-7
CAISESVAGSKYEQYF
TGTGCCATCAGTGAGTCTGTAGCGGGGAGCAAATACGAGCAGTACTTC
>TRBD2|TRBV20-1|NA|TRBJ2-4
CSAPGRLAKNIQYF
TGCAGTGCCCCCGGGAGGCTAGCCAAAAACATTCAGTACTTC
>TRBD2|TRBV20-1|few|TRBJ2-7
CSAPKRDTSYEQYF
TGCAGTGCTCCGAAGCGGGATACCTCCTACGAGCAGTACTTC
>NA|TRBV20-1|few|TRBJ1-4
CSAPRGRGRLFF
TGCAGTGCTCCTCGGGGCAGGGGCCGGCTGTTTTTT
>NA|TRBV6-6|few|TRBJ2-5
CASSYSRLGETQYF
TGTGCCAGCAGTTACTCACGGCTTGGAGAGACCCAGTACTTC
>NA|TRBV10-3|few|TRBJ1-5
CAISAGWPQPQHF
TGTGCCATCAGTGCGGGATGGCCTCAGCCCCAGCATTTT
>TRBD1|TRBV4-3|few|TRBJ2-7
CASSQDAISGGFYEQYF
TGCGCCAGCAGCCAAGATGCAATCTCAGGGGGATTCTACGAGCAGTACTTC
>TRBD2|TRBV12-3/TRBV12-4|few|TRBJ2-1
CASSPLAGGWYNEQFF
TGTGCCAGCAGTCCGCTGGCGGGGGGGTGGTACAATGAGCAGTTCTTC
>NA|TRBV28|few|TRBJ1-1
CASSFSGTPNTEAFF
TGTGCCAGCAGTTTTTCCGGGACACCGAACACTGAAGCTTTCTTT
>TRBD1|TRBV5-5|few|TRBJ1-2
CASSLGTGGHYGYTF
TGTGCCAGCAGCTTGGGGACAGGGGGCCATTATGGCTACACCTTC
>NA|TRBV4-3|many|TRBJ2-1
CASSQYWSSYNEQFF
TGCGCCAGCAGCCAGTACTGGAGCTCCTACAATGAGCAGTTCTTC
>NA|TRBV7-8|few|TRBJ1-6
CASSLVSLSNSPLHF
TGTGCCAGCAGCTTAGTCTCGTTATCGAATTCACCCCTCCACTTT
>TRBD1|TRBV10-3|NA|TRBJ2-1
CAISESTGQGVRFF
TGTGCCATCAGTGAGTCGACAGGACAGGGAGTGCGGTTCTTC
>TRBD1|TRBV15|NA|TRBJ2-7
CATSSSRDRGTEQYF
TGTGCCACCAGCAGCTCGCGGGACAGGGGGACCGAGCAGTACTTC
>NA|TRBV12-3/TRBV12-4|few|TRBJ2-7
CASSPPGRRDEQYF
TGTGCCAGCAGTCCCCCAGGGAGGAGAGACGAGCAGTACTTC
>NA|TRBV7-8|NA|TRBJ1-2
CASSLQSLGDGYTF
TGTGCCAGCAGCTTACAGTCCTTGGGCGATGGCTACACCTTC
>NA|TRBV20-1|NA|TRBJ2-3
CSWSGESRDTQYF
TGCAGCTGGTCAGGAGAGTCCAGGGATACGCAGTATTTT
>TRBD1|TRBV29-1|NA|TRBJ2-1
CSVLGTGYNEQFF
TGCAGCGTCCTCGGGACAGGGTACAATGAGCAGTTCTTC
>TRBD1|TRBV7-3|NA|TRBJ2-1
CASSLAQGAGLGQQFF
TGTGCCAGCAGCTTGGCCCAGGGGGCTGGATTGGGGCAGCAGTTCTTC
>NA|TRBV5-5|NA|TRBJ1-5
CASSLLSGPNQPQHF
TGTGCCAGCAGCCTACTGTCGGGGCCCAATCAGCCCCAGCATTTT
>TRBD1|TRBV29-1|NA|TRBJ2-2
CSAVTGATNTGELFF
TGCAGCGCTGTCACAGGGGCAACGAACACCGGGGAGCTGTTTTTT
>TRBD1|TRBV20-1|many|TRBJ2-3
CSAHGQGGSKDTQYF
TGCAGTGCTCACGGACAGGGGGGATCAAAGGATACGCAGTATTTT
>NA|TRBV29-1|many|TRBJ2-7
CSVGMGSYEQYF
TGCAGCGTTGGCATGGGGTCCTACGAGCAGTACTTC
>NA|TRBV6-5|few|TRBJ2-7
CASIPRDIPYEQYF
TGTGCCAGCATTCCCCGGGATATACCCTACGAGCAGTACTTC
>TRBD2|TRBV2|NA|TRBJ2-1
CASNGGGAVEQFF
TGTGCCAGCAACGGCGGGGGGGCCGTTGAGCAGTTCTTC
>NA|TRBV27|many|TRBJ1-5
CASRERAHSNQPQHF
TGTGCCTCCCGGGAGAGGGCTCATAGCAATCAGCCCCAGCATTTT
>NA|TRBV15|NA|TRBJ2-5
CATSRDWGDPGTQYF
TGTGCCACCAGCAGAGATTGGGGGGACCCGGGGACCCAGTACTTC
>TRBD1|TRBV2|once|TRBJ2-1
CARGQGPYNEQFF
TGTGCCAGGGGACAGGGGCCCTACAATGAGCAGTTCTTC
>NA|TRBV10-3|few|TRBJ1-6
CAISEGLWGSPLHF
TGTGCCATCAGTGAGGGACTATGGGGCTCACCCCTCCACTTT
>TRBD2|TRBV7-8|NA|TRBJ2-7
CASTSSGGGPYEQYF
TGTGCCAGCACCTCTAGTGGGGGGGGACCCTACGAGCAGTACTTC
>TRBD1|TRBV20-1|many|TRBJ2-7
CSASRDRAYEQYF
TGCAGTGCTTCCCGGGACAGGGCCTACGAGCAGTACTTC
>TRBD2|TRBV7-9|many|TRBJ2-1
CASSSAGGTGSNEQFF
TGTGCCAGCAGCTCAGCGGGGGGTACTGGATCCAATGAGCAGTTCTTC
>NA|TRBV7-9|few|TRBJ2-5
CASSLERLAGETQYF
TGTGCCAGCAGCCTGGAACGGCTAGCTGGGGAGACCCAGTACTTC
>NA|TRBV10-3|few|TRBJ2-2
CAISGGGTGELFF
TGTGCCATCAGTGGTGGGGGCACCGGGGAGCTGTTTTTT
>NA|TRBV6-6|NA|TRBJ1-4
CASSSPDTQTNEKLFF
TGTGCCAGCAGTTCCCCGGATACCCAGACTAATGAAAAACTGTTTTTT
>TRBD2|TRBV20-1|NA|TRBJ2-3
CSAHLAGVTDTQYF
TGCAGTGCACACCTAGCGGGGGTCACAGATACGCAGTATTTT
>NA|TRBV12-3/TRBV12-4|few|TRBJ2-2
CASGGALNTGELFF
TGTGCCAGTGGGGGGGCGCTCAACACCGGGGAGCTGTTTTTT